A selection of T cell receptor beta chains follows, all from one sample in a study of Ad26.COV2.S vaccination and SARS-CoV-2 variants. Repertoires were generated with immunoSEQ multiplex PCR, while TCRdb's copy carries only in-frame clones and drops some. The sample yields 400,000 to 450,000 clones, over 75% seen once. Sample: peripheral blood, taken in a trial of Ad26.COV2.S vaccine versus placebo. These TCRs come from a person aged 18-65 years who received the Ad26.COV2.S COVID-19 vaccine or a placebo. CDR3s include the opening cysteine and the closing phenylalanine or tryptophan. D genes are given only for firm matches. Clone size is shown for a subset of rows, as once, few, many or a class of expanded clone.

cdr3_aa,cdr3_nt,v_call,d_call,clone_size,j_call
CASSFLGTGGVDEQYF,TGTGCCAGCAGTTTCCTTGGGACAGGGGGTGTGGACGAGCAGTACTTC,TRBV27,TRBD1,few,TRBJ2-7
CASSRAGGANEQFF,TGCGCCAGCAGCCGGGCGGGAGGGGCGAATGAGCAGTTCTTC,TRBV4-1,TRBD2,-,TRBJ2-1
CASSTAQGGSNQPQHF,TGTGCCAGCAGCACAGCCCAGGGGGGTAGCAATCAGCCCCAGCATTTT,TRBV7-9,TRBD1,-,TRBJ1-5
CASSRKPGQGYEQYF,TGTGCCAGCAGTAGAAAACCGGGACAGGGCTACGAGCAGTACTTC,TRBV6-5,TRBD1,once,TRBJ2-7
CASSLQPGQGGSQSPLHF,TGCGCCAGCAGCCTCCAACCGGGACAGGGAGGGTCCCAATCACCCCTCCACTTT,TRBV5-1,TRBD1,-,TRBJ1-6
CSASLRRNYEQYF,TGCAGTGCTAGTTTGAGACGAAACTACGAGCAGTACTTC,TRBV20-1,-,few,TRBJ2-7
CASSYGNEKLFF,TGTGCCAGCAGTTACGGAAATGAAAAACTGTTTTTT,TRBV6-2/TRBV6-3,-,-,TRBJ1-4
CASSSPQGANSPLHF,TGTGCCAGCAGTTCTCCTCAGGGGGCGAATTCACCCCTCCACTTT,TRBV6-5,TRBD1,once,TRBJ1-6
CASSQARAPARLAGGLYQSEQYF,TGTGCCAGCAGCCAAGCAAGGGCCCCAGCCAGACTAGCGGGAGGTCTTTATCAATCCGAGCAGTACTTC,TRBV4-2,TRBD2,-,TRBJ2-7
CASSGRERAYSNQPQHF,TGTGCCAGCTCAGGGAGGGAGAGGGCCTACAGCAATCAGCCCCAGCATTTT,TRBV18,-,-,TRBJ1-5